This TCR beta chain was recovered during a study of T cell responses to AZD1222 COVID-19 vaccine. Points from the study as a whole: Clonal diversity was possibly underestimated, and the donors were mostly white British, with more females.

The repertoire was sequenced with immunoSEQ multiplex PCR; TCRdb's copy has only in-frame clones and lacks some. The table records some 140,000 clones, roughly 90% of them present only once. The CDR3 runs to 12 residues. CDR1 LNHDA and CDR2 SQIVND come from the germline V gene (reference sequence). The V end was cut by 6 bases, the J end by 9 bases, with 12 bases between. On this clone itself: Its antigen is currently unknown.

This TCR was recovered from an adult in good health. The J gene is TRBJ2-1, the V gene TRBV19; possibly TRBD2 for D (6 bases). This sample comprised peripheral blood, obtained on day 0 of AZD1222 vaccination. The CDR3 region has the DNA TGTGCCAGTAGGCTAGCGCGCGGTGAGCAGTTCTTC. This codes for CASRLARGEQFF.